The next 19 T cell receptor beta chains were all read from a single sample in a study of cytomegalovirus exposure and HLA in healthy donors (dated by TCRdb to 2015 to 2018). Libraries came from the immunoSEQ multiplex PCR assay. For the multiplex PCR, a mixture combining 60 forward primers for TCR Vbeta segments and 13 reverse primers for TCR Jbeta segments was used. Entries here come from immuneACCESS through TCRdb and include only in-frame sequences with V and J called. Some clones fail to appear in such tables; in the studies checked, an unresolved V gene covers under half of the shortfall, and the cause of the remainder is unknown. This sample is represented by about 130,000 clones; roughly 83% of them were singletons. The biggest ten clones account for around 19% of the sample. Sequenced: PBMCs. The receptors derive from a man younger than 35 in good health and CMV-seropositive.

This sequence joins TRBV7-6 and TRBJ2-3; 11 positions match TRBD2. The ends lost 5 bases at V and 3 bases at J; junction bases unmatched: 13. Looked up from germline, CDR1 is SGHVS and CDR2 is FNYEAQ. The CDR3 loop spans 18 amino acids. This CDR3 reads CASSAGLAGGSTTDTQYF. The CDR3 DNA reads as TGTGCCAGCAGCGCGGGGCTAGCGGGGGGCTCAACTACAGATACGCAGTATTTT. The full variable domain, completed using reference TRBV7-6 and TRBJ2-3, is GAGVSQSPRYKVTKRGQDVALRCDPISGHVSLYWYRQALGQGPEFLTYFNYEAQQDKSGLPNDRFSAERPEGSISTLTIQRTEQRDSAMYRCASSAGLAGGSTTDTQYFGPGTRLTVL.

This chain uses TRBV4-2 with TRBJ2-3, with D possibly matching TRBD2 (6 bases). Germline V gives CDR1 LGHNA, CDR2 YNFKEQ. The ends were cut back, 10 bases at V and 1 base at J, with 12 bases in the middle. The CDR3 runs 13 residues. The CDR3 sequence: CATNGGGTDTQYF. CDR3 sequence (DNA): TGTGCCACCAACGGCGGGGGCACAGATACGCAGTATTTT.

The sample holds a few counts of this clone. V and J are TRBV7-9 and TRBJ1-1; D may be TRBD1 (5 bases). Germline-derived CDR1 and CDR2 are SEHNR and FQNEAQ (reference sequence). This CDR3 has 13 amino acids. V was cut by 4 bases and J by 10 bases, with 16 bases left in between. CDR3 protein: CASSSSGAPPAFF. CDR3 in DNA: TGTGCCAGCAGCTCTAGCGGGGCCCCCCCAGCTTTCTTT.

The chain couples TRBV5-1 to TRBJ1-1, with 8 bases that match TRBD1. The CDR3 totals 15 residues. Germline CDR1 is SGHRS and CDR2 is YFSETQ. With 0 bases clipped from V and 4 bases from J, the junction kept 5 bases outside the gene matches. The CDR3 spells CASSLGGQEGTEAFF. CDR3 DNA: TGCGCCAGCAGCTTGGGGGGACAGGAGGGCACTGAAGCTTTCTTT.

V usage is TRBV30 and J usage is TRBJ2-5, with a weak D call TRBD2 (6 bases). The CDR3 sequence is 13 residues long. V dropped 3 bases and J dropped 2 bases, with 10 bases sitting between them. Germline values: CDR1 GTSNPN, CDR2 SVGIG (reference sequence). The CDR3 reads CAWRLAVQETQYF. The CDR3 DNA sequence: TGTGCCTGGAGACTAGCCGTACAAGAGACCCAGTACTTC.

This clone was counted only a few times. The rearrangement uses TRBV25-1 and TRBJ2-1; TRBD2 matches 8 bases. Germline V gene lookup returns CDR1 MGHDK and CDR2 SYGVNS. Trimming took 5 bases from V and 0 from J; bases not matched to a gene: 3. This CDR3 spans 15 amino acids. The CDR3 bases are TGTGCCAGCAGTTCAGCGGGAGCCTCCTACAATGAGCAGTTCTTC. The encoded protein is CASSSAGASYNEQFF.

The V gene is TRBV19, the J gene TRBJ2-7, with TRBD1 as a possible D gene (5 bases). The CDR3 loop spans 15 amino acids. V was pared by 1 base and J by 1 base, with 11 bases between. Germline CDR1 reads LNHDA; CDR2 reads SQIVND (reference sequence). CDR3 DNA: TGTGCCAGTAGTATAGGACAGACGCCGTCCTACGAGCAGTACTTC. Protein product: CASSIGQTPSYEQYF.

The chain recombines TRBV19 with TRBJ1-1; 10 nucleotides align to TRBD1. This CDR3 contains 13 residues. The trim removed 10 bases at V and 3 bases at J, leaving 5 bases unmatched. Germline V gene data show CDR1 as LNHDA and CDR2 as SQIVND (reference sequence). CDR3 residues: CATWTGGDTEAFF. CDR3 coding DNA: TGTGCCACCTGGACAGGGGGGGACACTGAAGCTTTCTTT.

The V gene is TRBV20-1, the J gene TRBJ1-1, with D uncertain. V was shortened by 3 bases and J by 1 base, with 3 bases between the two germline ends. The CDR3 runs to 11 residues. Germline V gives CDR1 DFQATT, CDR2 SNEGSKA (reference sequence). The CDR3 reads CSASRNTEAFF. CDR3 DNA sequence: TGCAGTGCTAGCAGGAACACTGAAGCTTTCTTT.

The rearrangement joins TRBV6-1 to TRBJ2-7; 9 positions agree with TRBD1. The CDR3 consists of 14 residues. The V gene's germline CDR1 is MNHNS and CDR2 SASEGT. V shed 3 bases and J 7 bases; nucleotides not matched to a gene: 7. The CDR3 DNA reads TGTGCCAGCAGTGAGGGGACAGGGTCGGGGGAGCAGTACTTC. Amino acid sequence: CASSEGTGSGEQYF.

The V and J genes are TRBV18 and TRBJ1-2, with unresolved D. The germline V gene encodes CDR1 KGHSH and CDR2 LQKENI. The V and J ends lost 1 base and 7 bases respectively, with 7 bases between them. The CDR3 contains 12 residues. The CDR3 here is CASSPQEGGYTF. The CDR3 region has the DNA TGTGCCAGCTCACCACAGGAGGGTGGCTACACCTTC.

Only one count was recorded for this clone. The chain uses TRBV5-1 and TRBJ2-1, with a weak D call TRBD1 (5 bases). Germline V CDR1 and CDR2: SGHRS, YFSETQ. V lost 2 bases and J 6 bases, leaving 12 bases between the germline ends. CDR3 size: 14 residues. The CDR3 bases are TGCGCCAGCAGCTTAGGGGATCCGGGCAATGAGCAGTTCTTC. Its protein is CASSLGDPGNEQFF.

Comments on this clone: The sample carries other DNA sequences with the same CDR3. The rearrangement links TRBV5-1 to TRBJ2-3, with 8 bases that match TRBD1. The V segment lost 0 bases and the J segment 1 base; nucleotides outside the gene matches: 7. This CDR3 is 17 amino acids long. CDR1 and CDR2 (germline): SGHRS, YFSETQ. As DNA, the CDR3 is TGCGCCAGCAGCTTGGCCCCGACAGGGGTGGGCACAGATACGCAGTATTTT. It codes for CASSLAPTGVGTDTQYF.

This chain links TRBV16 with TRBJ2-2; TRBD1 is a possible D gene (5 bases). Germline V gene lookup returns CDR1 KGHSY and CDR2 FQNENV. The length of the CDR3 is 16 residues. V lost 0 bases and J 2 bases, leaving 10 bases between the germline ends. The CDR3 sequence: CASSQSGALNTGELFF. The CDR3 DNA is TGTGCCAGCAGCCAATCTGGGGCCCTAAACACCGGGGAGCTGTTTTTT. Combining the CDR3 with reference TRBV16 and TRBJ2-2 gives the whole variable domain GEEVAQTPKHLVRGEGQKAKLYCAPIKGHSYVFWYQQVLKNEFKFLISFQNENVFDETGMPKERFSAKCLPNSPCSLEIQATKLEDSAVYFCASSQSGALNTGELFFGEGSRLTVL.

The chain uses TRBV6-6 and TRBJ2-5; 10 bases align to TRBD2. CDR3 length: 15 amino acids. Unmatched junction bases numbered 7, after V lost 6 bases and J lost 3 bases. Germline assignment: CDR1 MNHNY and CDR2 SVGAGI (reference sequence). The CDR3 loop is CASSFSGGTEETQYF. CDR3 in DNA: TGTGCCAGCAGCTTTAGCGGGGGGACCGAAGAGACCCAGTACTTC.

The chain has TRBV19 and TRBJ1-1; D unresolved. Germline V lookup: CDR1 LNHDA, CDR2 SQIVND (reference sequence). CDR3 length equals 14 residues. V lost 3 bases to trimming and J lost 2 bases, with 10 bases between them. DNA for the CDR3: TGTGCCAGTAGTATTAGGTACAGTAACACTGAAGCTTTCTTT. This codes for CASSIRYSNTEAFF.

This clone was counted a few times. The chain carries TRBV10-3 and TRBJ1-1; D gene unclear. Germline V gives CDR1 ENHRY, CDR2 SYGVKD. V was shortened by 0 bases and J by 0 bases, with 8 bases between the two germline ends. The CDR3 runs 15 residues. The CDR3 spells CAISESGRLNTEAFF. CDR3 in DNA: TGTGCCATCAGTGAGTCGGGCAGGTTGAACACTGAAGCTTTCTTT.

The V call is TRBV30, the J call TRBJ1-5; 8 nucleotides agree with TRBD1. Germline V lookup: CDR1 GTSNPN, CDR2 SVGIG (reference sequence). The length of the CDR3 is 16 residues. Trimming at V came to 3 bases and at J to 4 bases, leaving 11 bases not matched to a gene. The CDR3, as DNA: TGTGCCTGGAGGCCTCGAACAGGGGGTTTTAATCAGCCCCAGCATTTT. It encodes CAWRPRTGGFNQPQHF.

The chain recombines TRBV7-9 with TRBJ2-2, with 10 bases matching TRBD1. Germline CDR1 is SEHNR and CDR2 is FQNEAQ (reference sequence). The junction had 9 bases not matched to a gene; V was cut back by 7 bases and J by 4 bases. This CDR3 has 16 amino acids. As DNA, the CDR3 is TGTGCCAGCATCCATCCGGGACAGGGGCCCACCGGGGAGCTGTTTTTT. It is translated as CASIHPGQGPTGELFF.